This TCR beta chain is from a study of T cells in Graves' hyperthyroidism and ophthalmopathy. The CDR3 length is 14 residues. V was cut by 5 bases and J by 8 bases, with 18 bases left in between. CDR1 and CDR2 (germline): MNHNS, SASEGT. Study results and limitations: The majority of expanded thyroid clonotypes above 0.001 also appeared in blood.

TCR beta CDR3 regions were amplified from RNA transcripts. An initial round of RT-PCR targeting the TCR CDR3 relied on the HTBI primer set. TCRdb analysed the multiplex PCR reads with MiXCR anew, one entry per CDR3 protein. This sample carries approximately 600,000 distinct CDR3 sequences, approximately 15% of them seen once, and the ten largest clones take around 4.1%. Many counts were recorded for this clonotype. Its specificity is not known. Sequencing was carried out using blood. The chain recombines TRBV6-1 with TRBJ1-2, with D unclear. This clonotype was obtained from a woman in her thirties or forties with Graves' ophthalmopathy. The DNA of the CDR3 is TGTGCCAGCAGTCCCTCATTCTCTCATAAGGGCTACACCTTC. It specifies CASSPSFSHKGYTF.